The 3 T cell receptor beta chains presented below share a single source sample, sequenced in a study of spatial heterogeneity in lung cancer. TCRdb processed the 5' RACE reads anew with MiXCR; each CDR3 protein has one entry. The profile covers 55,000 to 75,000 distinct CDR3 sequences, with roughly 8.9% appearing a single time and approximately 2% taken by the ten largest. Time point defined: blood at routine non-recurrence follow-up after resection. The material sequenced was PBMCs, taken at follow-up. Receptors originate from a female donor with early-stage non-small cell lung cancer.

V is TRBV7-2 and J is TRBJ2-7, with TRBD2 matching over 13 bases. This CDR3 spans 15 amino acids. In germline, CDR1 is SGHTA, CDR2 FQGNSA. Trimming at V came to 4 bases and at J to 5 bases, leaving 5 bases not matched to a gene. The CDR3 is CASSSPGLAGNEQYF. DNA for the CDR3: TGTGCCAGCAGCTCACCGGGACTAGCGGGAAACGAGCAGTACTTC.

This clonotype was seen ten or more times. The rearrangement uses TRBV7-3 and TRBJ2-1; 10 bases line up with TRBD2. Per germline, CDR1 SGHTA and CDR2 FQGTGA. J was trimmed by 2 bases and V by 0 bases; bases with no gene match: 1. The CDR3 loop spans 16 amino acids. This CDR3 is CASSLTGTSAYNEQFF. DNA for the CDR3: TGTGCCAGCAGCTTAACCGGGACTAGCGCCTACAATGAGCAGTTCTTC.

This clonotype was seen many times. The genes are TRBV7-2 and TRBJ2-1; a possible D gene is TRBD2 (6 bases). V was shortened by 3 bases and J by 6 bases, with 15 bases between the two germline ends. Germline V gene sequence: CDR1 SGHTA, CDR2 FQGNSA. The CDR3 sequence is 15 residues long. CDR3 sequence (DNA): TGTGCCAGCAGCTTGACCCGACTAGTCCTCAATGAGCAGTTCTTC. It specifies CASSLTRLVLNEQFF.